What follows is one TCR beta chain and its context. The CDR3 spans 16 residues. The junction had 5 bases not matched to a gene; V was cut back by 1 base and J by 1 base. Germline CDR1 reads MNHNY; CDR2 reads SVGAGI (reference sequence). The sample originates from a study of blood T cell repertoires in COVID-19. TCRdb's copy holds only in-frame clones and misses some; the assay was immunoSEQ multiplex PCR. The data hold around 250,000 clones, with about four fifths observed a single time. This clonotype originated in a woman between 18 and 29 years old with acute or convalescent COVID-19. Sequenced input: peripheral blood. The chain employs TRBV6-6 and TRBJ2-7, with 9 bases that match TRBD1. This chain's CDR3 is CASSYFTGGRSYEQYF. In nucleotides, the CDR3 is TGTGCCAGCAGTTACTTTACAGGGGGCAGGTCCTACGAGCAGTACTTC.